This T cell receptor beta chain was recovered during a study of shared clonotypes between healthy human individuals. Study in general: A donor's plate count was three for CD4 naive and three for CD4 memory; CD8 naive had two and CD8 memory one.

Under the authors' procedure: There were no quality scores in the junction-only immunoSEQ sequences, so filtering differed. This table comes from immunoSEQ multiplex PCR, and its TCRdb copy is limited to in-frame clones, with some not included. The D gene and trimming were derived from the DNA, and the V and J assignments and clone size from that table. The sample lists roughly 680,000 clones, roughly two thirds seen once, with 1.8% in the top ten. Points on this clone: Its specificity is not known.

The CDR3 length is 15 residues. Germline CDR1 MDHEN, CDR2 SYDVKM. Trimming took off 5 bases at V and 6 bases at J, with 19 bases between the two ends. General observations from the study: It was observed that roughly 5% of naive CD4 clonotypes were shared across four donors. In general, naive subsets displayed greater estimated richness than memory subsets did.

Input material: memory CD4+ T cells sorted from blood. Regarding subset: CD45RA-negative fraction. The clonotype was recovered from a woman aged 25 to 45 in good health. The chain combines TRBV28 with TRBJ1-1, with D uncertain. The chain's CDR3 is CASSAAGRSFPEAFF. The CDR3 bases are TGTGCCAGCAGTGCCGCCGGGAGGTCTTTCCCTGAAGCTTTCTTT.